In its sample, the clone carrying this TCR beta chain was seen a few times. Its antigen is still unknown. This CDR3 is 16 amino acids long. The V and J ends lost 7 bases and 4 bases respectively, with 20 bases between them. This sample was taken from a study of T cell repertoires in cytomegalovirus infection. Study-level information: HLA-B-restricted CMV epitopes that are well studied, plus recently identified HLA-C-restricted ones, were used by the study. An indication of both CMV infection and matching HLA type came from public TCR beta signatures. Study-level results: CMV carriers having the relevant HLA were flagged by cumulative public TCR beta family frequency. HLA-C-restricted CMV-specific TCR beta clonotypes were dominant in the ex vivo response.

TCRdb passed the reads through MiXCR, listing each CDR3 protein once. The sample carries about 890,000 distinct CDR3 sequences, approximately 32% recorded once. The source material was cultured CD8+ T cells from PBMCs, sampled from culture after CMV antigen stimulation. The receptor was isolated from a human donor in good health (CMV status not recorded). Some clones in this sample may be carry-over from other donors' samples. The rearrangement links TRBV12-3 or TRBV12-4 to TRBJ2-1; D may be TRBD2 (5 bases). DNA for the CDR3: TGTGCCAGCACCCTTTCGAGGGCATCCACTTACAATGAGCAGTTCTTC. Its translation is CASTLSRASTYNEQFF.